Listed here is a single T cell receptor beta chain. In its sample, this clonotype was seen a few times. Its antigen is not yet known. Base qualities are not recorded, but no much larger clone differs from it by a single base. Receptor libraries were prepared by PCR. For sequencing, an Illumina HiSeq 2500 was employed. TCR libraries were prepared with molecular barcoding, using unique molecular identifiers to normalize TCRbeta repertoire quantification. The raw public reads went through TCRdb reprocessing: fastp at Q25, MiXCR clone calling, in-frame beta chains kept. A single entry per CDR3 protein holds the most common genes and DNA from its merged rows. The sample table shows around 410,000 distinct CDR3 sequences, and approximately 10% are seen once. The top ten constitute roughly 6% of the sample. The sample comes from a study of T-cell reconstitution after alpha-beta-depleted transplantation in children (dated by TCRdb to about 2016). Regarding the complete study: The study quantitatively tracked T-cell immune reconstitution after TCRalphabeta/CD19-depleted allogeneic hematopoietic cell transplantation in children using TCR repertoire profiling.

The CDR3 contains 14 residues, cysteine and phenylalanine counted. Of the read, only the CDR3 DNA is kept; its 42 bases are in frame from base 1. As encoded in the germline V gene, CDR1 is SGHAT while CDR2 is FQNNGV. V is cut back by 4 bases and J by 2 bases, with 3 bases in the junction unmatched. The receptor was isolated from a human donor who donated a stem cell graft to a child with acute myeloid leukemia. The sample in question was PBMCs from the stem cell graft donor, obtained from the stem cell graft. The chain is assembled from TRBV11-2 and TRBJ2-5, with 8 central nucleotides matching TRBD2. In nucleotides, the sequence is TGTGCCAGCAGCTGGCCGGGGGGGCAAGAGACCCAGTACTTC. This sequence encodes CASSWPGGQETQYF.